A single sample gave rise to the 31 T cell receptor beta chains below, sequenced in a study of CD8+CD57+ T cells in acquired aplastic anemia. CD8+CD57+ cell expansion, shown by flow cytometry, had occurred in the patients selected for sequencing. CDR3 and TCR beta VDJ profiling relied on a genomic DNA template. One entry per CDR3 protein results from TCRdb running MiXCR on the reads. The repertoire holds 150,000 or so distinct CDR3 sequences, with roughly 48% as singletons. The material sequenced was sorted CD4+, CD8+, or CD8+CD57+ T cells (not recorded which) from PBMCs. These TCRs come from a human donor with aplastic anemia.

This clonotype was seen only once. The CDR3 DNA sequence: TGCAGTGCTAGATTACGAGGATCCTACGAGCAGTACTTC. Translation: CSARLRGSYEQYF. The genes are TRBV20-1 and TRBJ2-7; unclear D gene. V gave up 2 bases and J gave up 1 base, with 9 bases separating them. CDR3 length: 13 amino acids. In germline, CDR1 is DFQATT, CDR2 SNEGSKA (reference sequence).

This clonotype has only a few counts. This rearrangement joins TRBV7-2 to TRBJ2-7; D tentatively reads TRBD1 or TRBD2 (6 bases each). V was shortened by 2 bases and J by 6 bases, with 11 bases between the two germline ends. This CDR3 is built from 13 residues. The germline gives CDR1 SGHTA, CDR2 FQGNSA. CDR3 loop: CASSLRGATEQYF. The CDR3 region has the DNA TGTGCCAGCAGCTTAAGGGGGGCCACCGAGCAGTACTTC.

Many counts were recorded for this clonotype. V gene TRBV7-2 combines with J gene TRBJ2-3, with unresolved D. Germline CDR1 SGHTA, CDR2 FQGNSA. Trimming took off 10 bases at V and 2 bases at J, with 7 bases between the two ends. This CDR3 has 11 residues. For the CDR3, the DNA is TGTGCCACAAGAGACACAGATACGCAGTATTTT. Its translation is CATRDTDTQYF.

This clonotype has a count of ten or more. The rearrangement links TRBV20-1 to TRBJ2-3; D perhaps matches TRBD2 (5 bases). Trimming removed 5 bases from V and 2 bases from J, with 17 bases in between. Per germline, CDR1 DFQATT and CDR2 SNEGSKA (reference sequence). The CDR3 contains 15 residues. CDR3 in amino acids: CSACTGITVTDTQYF. The CDR3, as DNA: TGCAGTGCTTGCACCGGGATTACCGTCACAGATACGCAGTATTTT.

This clonotype has only a few counts. This chain connects TRBV25-1 to TRBJ1-1, with 10 bases lining up with TRBD1. Trimming cost V 11 bases and J 3 bases; bases outside gene matches: 9. CDR3 length: 14 amino acids. Germline V CDR1 and CDR2: MGHDK, SYGVNS. The CDR3 reads CAPDRGRGDTEAFF. As DNA, the CDR3 is TGTGCCCCTGACAGGGGGCGCGGGGACACTGAAGCTTTCTTT.

This clonotype was detected ten times or more. This chain's CDR3 is CASSIEDREYSPLHF. CDR3 nucleotides: TGTGCCAGTAGTATAGAGGACAGGGAATATTCACCCCTCCACTTT. The chain employs TRBV19 and TRBJ1-6; 8 bases align to TRBD1. In germline, CDR1 is LNHDA, CDR2 SQIVND (reference sequence). This CDR3 has 15 residues. With 0 bases clipped from V and 8 bases from J, the junction kept 3 bases outside the gene matches. The whole variable domain, filled in from reference TRBV19 and TRBJ1-6, reads DGGITQSPKYLFRKEGQNVTLSCEQNLNHDAMYWYRQDPGQGLRLIYYSQIVNDFQKGDIAEGYSVSREKKESFPLTVTSAQKNPTAFYLCASSIEDREYSPLHFGNGTRLTVT.

This clonotype was detected ten times or more. This chain connects TRBV3-1 to TRBJ1-4; tentative D call: TRBD1 (6 bases). V lost 3 bases, J lost 5 bases, and 7 bases lay in between. The CDR3 runs 13 residues. Germline V gene lookup returns CDR1 LGHDT and CDR2 YNNKEL (reference sequence). The CDR3 loop is CASSQGANEKLFF. DNA of the CDR3: TGTGCCAGCAGCCAGGGGGCGAATGAAAAACTGTTTTTT.

There are many counts of this clonotype. This chain uses TRBV4-1 with TRBJ1-1; D is ambiguous. V was clipped by 1 base and J by 1 base, with 7 bases between them. This CDR3 is 14 amino acids long. Germline-derived CDR1 and CDR2 are MGHRA and YSYEKL. The CDR3 here is CASSQARPNTEAFF. For the CDR3, the DNA is TGCGCCAGCAGCCAAGCCAGACCGAACACTGAAGCTTTCTTT.

There are many counts of this clonotype. The gene calls are TRBV5-1 and TRBJ2-3, with D possibly TRBD2 on 6 matching bases. Germline CDR1 and CDR2: SGHRS and YFSETQ. The CDR3 is made up of 14 amino acids. V dropped 4 bases and J dropped 3 bases, with 12 bases sitting between them. This CDR3 is CASSMDGGTDTQYF. CDR3 sequence (DNA): TGCGCCAGCAGCATGGACGGGGGTACAGATACGCAGTATTTT.

The rearrangement joins TRBV6-1 to TRBJ2-7, with 8 nucleotides matching TRBD1. From germline, CDR1 is MNHNS and CDR2 SASEGT. The CDR3 runs to 15 residues. The V and J ends lost 2 bases and 5 bases, in that order; junction bases with no gene match: 8. CDR3: CASSEWGQGADEQYF. The DNA of the CDR3 is TGTGCCAGCAGTGAATGGGGGCAGGGGGCGGACGAGCAGTACTTC.

The chain carries TRBV2 and TRBJ2-3; TRBD1 matches at 7 bases. V was pared by 5 bases and J by 2 bases, with 7 bases of the junction left unmatched. Germline loops: CDR1 SNHLY, CDR2 FYNNEI. The CDR3 runs 15 residues. The CDR3 DNA reads TGTGCCAGCAGTATTCCGGGACAGACCACAGATACGCAGTATTTT. As protein: CASSIPGQTTDTQYF.

The rearrangement uses TRBV29-1 and TRBJ1-5; D remains unclear. Trimming shortened V by 5 bases and J by 7 bases, and 18 bases separated the two germline ends. The CDR3 is 14 amino acids. Germline V CDR1 and CDR2: SQVTM, ANQGSEA. The CDR3 DNA reads as TGCAGCGTTTGCCAGGACTCACGTGGACAGCCCCAGCATTTT. It is translated as CSVCQDSRGQPQHF.

This chain uses TRBV3-1 with TRBJ1-5; D is unclear. The CDR3 has 14 residues. Trimming cost V 1 base and J 2 bases, with 6 bases left between them. Germline CDR1 LGHDT, CDR2 YNNKEL (reference sequence). In DNA form, the CDR3 reads TGTGCCAGCAGCCAAGGGCGGCGCAATCAGCCCCAGCATTTT. Its translation is CASSQGRRNQPQHF. Full variable domain (outside the CDR3, taken from reference TRBV3-1 and TRBJ1-5): DTAVSQTPKYLVTQMGNDKSIKCEQNLGHDTMYWYKQDSKKFLKIMFSYNNKELIINETVPNRFSPKSPDKAHLNLHINSLELGDSAVYFCASSQGRRNQPQHFGDGTRLSIL.

This clonotype was detected ten times or more. The chain employs TRBV20-1 and TRBJ1-5; the D is unclear. V dropped 7 bases and J dropped 7 bases, with 8 bases sitting between them. The CDR3 loop spans 10 amino acids. From germline, CDR1 is DFQATT and CDR2 SNEGSKA (reference sequence). CDR3 protein: CSVTGQPQHF. The CDR3 nucleotides read TGCAGTGTAACCGGACAGCCCCAGCATTTT.

The gene calls are TRBV4-2 and TRBJ2-7; 12 positions agree with TRBD2. This CDR3 is 17 amino acids long. V lost 0 bases and J lost 5; bases outside the gene matches: 8. The germline gives CDR1 LGHNA, CDR2 YNFKEQ. CDR3 nucleotides: TGTGCCAGCAGCCAAGATCCGACTAGCGGGGGCAGGGACGAGCAGTACTTC. Translated, it gives CASSQDPTSGGRDEQYF.

This clonotype was seen a handful of times. This may stem from a read error, because a much larger clone lies one nucleotide away. The rearrangement links TRBV5-1 to TRBJ2-1, with 7 bases matching TRBD1. CDR3 length: 16 residues. The germline V gene has CDR1 SGHRS and CDR2 YFSETQ. The CDR3 DNA reads TGCGCCAGCAGCTTGGCACCGGGACAGACCTACAGTGAGCAGTTCTTC. Translated: CASSLAPGQTYSEQFF.

Only a few counts were recorded for this clonotype. The V and J genes are TRBV20-1 and TRBJ2-7, with a possible D match to TRBD2 (5 bases). This CDR3 contains 13 residues. The V end was cut by 3 bases, the J end by 2 bases, with 11 bases between. Germline V lookup: CDR1 DFQATT, CDR2 SNEGSKA (reference sequence). CDR3 bases: TGCAGTGCTAGTGACCCGGGGACCTACGAGCAGTACTTC. It specifies CSASDPGTYEQYF.

This clonotype was counted ten times or more. The chain is built from TRBV6-4 and TRBJ2-2; weak D call: TRBD1 (6 bases). The V gene lost 6 bases and the J gene lost 7 bases, with 12 bases spanning the gap. In germline, CDR1 is MRHNA, CDR2 SNTAGT. CDR3 length: 13 amino acids. DNA for the CDR3: TGTGCCAGCAGGCAGGGGACGAACGGGGAGCTGTTTTTT. This encodes CASRQGTNGELFF.

The V and J genes are TRBV19 and TRBJ1-3, with 8 bases matching TRBD1. After removal of 6 bases from V and 2 bases from J, the junction contained 6 bases not matched to a gene. From germline, CDR1 is LNHDA and CDR2 SQIVND (reference sequence). This CDR3 spans 15 amino acids. The CDR3 loop reads CASRLDRVTGNTIYF. DNA for the CDR3: TGTGCCAGTAGGTTGGACAGGGTGACTGGAAACACCATATATTTT. Filled out from reference TRBV19 and TRBJ1-3, the complete variable domain reads DGGITQSPKYLFRKEGQNVTLSCEQNLNHDAMYWYRQDPGQGLRLIYYSQIVNDFQKGDIAEGYSVSREKKESFPLTVTSAQKNPTAFYLCASRLDRVTGNTIYFGEGSWLTVV.

This clonotype was seen at least ten times. V usage is TRBV2 and J usage is TRBJ1-6; D unclear. The ends were cut back, 0 bases at V and 0 bases at J, with 6 bases in the middle. The germline gives CDR1 SNHLY, CDR2 FYNNEI. CDR3 size: 16 residues. The CDR3 reads CASSEAEISYNSPLHF. The CDR3 bases are TGTGCCAGCAGTGAAGCTGAGATCTCCTATAATTCACCCCTCCACTTT.

At least ten counts were recorded for this clonotype. The rearrangement uses TRBV7-2 and TRBJ1-1; 7 bases map to TRBD1. The V gene end was trimmed by 5 bases and the J gene end by 6 bases; junction bases not matched to a gene: 6. The CDR3 has 13 amino acids. Germline values: CDR1 SGHTA, CDR2 FQGNSA. The CDR3 nucleotides read TGTGCCAGCAGCCTCCAACAGGGGTCTGAAGCTTTCTTT. Its translation: CASSLQQGSEAFF.

The J gene is TRBJ1-1, the V gene TRBV10-3; possibly TRBD1 for D (5 bases). The CDR3 consists of 17 residues. V was shortened by 2 bases and J by 0 bases, with 16 bases between the two germline ends. Germline V lookup: CDR1 ENHRY, CDR2 SYGVKD. CDR3 sequence reads: CAISEGGGRRMNTEAFF. The CDR3 coding sequence is TGTGCCATCAGTGAGGGCGGGGGGAGAAGAATGAACACTGAAGCTTTCTTT.

On this clonotype: A clone one base away is much larger, so this may be a read error. V gene TRBV20-1 combines with J gene TRBJ2-7; 7 bases agree with TRBD1. Germline values: CDR1 DFQATT, CDR2 SNEGSKA (reference sequence). This CDR3 has 13 amino acids. Here the CDR3 DNA reads TGCAGTGCCCGGACAGGAAGCTCCTACGGGCAGTACTTC. Its translation is CSARTGSSYGQYF.

At least ten counts were recorded for this clonotype. As DNA, the CDR3 is TGTGCCAGCAGTTCAGGTAGAGGGGGCGAAAATTCCTATAATTCACCCCTCCACTTT. Its translation: CASSSGRGGENSYNSPLHF. The chain recombines TRBV12-3 or TRBV12-4 with TRBJ1-6, with 7 bases fitting TRBD1. The ends lost 4 bases at V and 1 base at J; junction bases unmatched: 13. This CDR3 spans 19 amino acids.

The table lists this clonotype with many counts. The rearrangement joins TRBV19 to TRBJ1-5; D is perhaps TRBD1 (5 bases). Germline V gene lookup returns CDR1 LNHDA and CDR2 SQIVND (reference sequence). V was cut by 7 bases and J by 2 bases, with 15 bases left in between. The CDR3 is 15 residues long. The CDR3 bases are TGTGCCAGTACCCCTCCAGGGACCGGCAATCAGCCCCAGCATTTT. Translating it yields CASTPPGTGNQPQHF.

The rearrangement uses TRBV7-3 and TRBJ2-2; no clear D. The germline gives CDR1 SGHTA, CDR2 FQGTGA. This CDR3 spans 15 amino acids. Trimming removed 2 bases at V and 3 bases at J, with 10 bases between. CDR3 DNA sequence: TGTGCCAGCAGCTTAGGGCGCGATGACACCGGGGAGCTGTTTTTT. It yields the protein CASSLGRDDTGELFF.

The gene calls are TRBV6-4 and TRBJ2-7; 8 nucleotides align to TRBD1. Germline lookup yields CDR1 MRHNA and CDR2 SNTAGT. Germline trimming cut 6 bases from V and 0 bases from J; bases unmatched to any gene: 7. The length of the CDR3 is 15 residues. The CDR3 coding sequence is TGTGCCAGCAGAATTCCGGGACAGGACTCCTACGAGCAGTACTTC. Protein product: CASRIPGQDSYEQYF.

As regards this clonotype: At one end, the junction sequence differs from germline, possibly due to a read error. V is TRBV7-2 and J is TRBJ2-7, with D perhaps assigned TRBD1 or TRBD2 (6 bases each). The CDR3 runs to 14 residues. The V gene's germline CDR1 is SGHTA and CDR2 FQGNSA. The CDR3 loop is CSSSYGGSTYEQYF. CDR3 nucleotides: TGTTCCAGCAGTTACGGGGGCAGCACCTACGAGCAGTACTTC.

The chain recombines TRBV29-1 with TRBJ2-1; D tentatively fits TRBD1 or TRBD2 (7 bases each). Per germline, CDR1 SQVTM and CDR2 ANQGSEA. Trimming stripped 4 bases from V and 8 bases from J, with 12 bases between. The CDR3 extends over 12 amino acids. The CDR3 region is CSVGQGGDEQFF. The CDR3 DNA reads as TGCAGCGTTGGACAGGGAGGGGATGAGCAGTTCTTC.

This clonotype was detected a few times. The CDR3 sequence: CASSSIRHTDTQYF. CDR3 nucleotide sequence: TGTGCCAGCAGTTCGATCCGACACACAGATACGCAGTATTTT. V usage is TRBV6-5 and J usage is TRBJ2-3; D is ambiguous. Germline loops: CDR1 MNHEY, CDR2 SVGAGI. V lost 4 bases and J lost 2, with 10 bases in between. The CDR3 sequence is 14 residues long.

V and J are TRBV29-1 and TRBJ2-1; 12 bases line up with TRBD2. V dropped 5 bases and J dropped 1; count of bases not matched to a gene: 6. The CDR3 is 16 amino acids. Germline V gene data show CDR1 as SQVTM and CDR2 as ANQGSEA. The CDR3 sequence is CSVRGTSGSSYNEQFF. The DNA for the CDR3 is TGCAGCGTTAGGGGGACTAGCGGGTCTTCCTACAATGAGCAGTTCTTC.